These 14 T cell receptor beta chains were all obtained from the same sample, sequenced in a study of blood T cell repertoires in COVID-19. The table came from immunoSEQ multiplex PCR; TCRdb's copy has only in-frame clones and leaves some out. The profile shows about 250,000 clones, around 90% of them singletons. The specimen sequenced was peripheral blood. These receptors came from a woman aged 55-75 years with COVID-19, enrolled during active disease.

The V gene is TRBV19, the J gene TRBJ1-1; D gene unclear. CDR3 length: 13 residues. V was clipped by 5 bases and J by 6 bases, with 13 bases between them. The germline V gene encodes CDR1 LNHDA and CDR2 SQIVND (reference sequence). CDR3 protein: CASSVLTVAEAFF. CDR3 bases: TGTGCCAGTAGTGTCCTGACTGTCGCTGAAGCTTTCTTT. Full variable domain (remainder filled in from reference TRBV19 and TRBJ1-1): DGGITQSPKYLFRKEGQNVTLSCEQNLNHDAMYWYRQDPGQGLRLIYYSQIVNDFQKGDIAEGYSVSREKKESFPLTVTSAQKNPTAFYLCASSVLTVAEAFFGQGTRLTVV.

This chain uses TRBV27 with TRBJ1-3, with TRBD1 identical over 8 bases. Germline values: CDR1 MNHEY, CDR2 SMNVEV (reference sequence). V was clipped by 5 bases and J by 4 bases; unmatched bases: 1. CDR3 length equals 13 residues. Here the CDR3 DNA reads TGTGCCAGCAGTCCAGGGGGCGGAAACACCATATATTTT. This codes for CASSPGGGNTIYF.

This CDR3 reads CASSQEDRPLGGYTF. CDR3 nucleotides: TGCGCCAGCAGCCAGGAGGACAGACCGTTGGGGGGCTACACCTTC. This chain uses TRBV4-1 with TRBJ1-2, with D tentatively TRBD1 (6 bases). Trimming removed 3 bases from V and 8 bases from J, with 19 bases in between. Germline V lookup: CDR1 MGHRA, CDR2 YSYEKL. The CDR3 totals 15 residues.

This chain connects TRBV6-6 to TRBJ1-3; possibly TRBD1 for D (6 bases). The V gene's germline CDR1 is MNHNY and CDR2 SVGAGI (reference sequence). Trimming left V 7 bases short and J 7 bases short, with 20 bases between. The CDR3 contains 15 residues. CDR3 loop: CASTLVQGPLNTIYF. The CDR3 DNA reads as TGTGCCAGCACGTTAGTACAGGGCCCCTTGAACACCATATATTTT.

J is TRBJ1-5 and V is TRBV6-2 or TRBV6-3, with unresolved D. Between the trimmed V and J ends, which lost 2 bases and 5 bases, there was a span of 16 bases. The CDR3 totals 16 residues. Germline loops: CDR1 MNHEY, CDR2 SVGEGT. The CDR3 coding sequence is TGTGCCAGCAGTTACAGCCCGGGGTCAGCTTATCAGCCCCAGCATTTT. This sequence encodes CASSYSPGSAYQPQHF.

This clone was counted a few times. The V gene is TRBV7-9, the J gene TRBJ2-7, with 7 bases aligning to TRBD1. Germline V gene lookup returns CDR1 SEHNR and CDR2 FQNEAQ (reference sequence). With 6 bases clipped from V and 3 bases from J, the junction kept 14 bases outside the gene matches. The CDR3 consists of 16 residues. CDR3 coding DNA: TGTGCCAGCAGGAAGAGCTCAGGGGGTTTCCTCTACGAGCAGTACTTC. This gives the protein CASRKSSGGFLYEQYF.

This chain uses TRBV5-1 with TRBJ2-6; the D gene is possibly TRBD2 (5 bases). This CDR3 contains 17 residues. Trimming pared 2 bases from V and 1 base from J, leaving 13 bases between. Per the germline V gene, CDR1 is SGHRS and CDR2 is YFSETQ. CDR3: CASSFRRGRSGANVLTF. The CDR3 bases are TGCGCCAGCAGCTTTCGGAGAGGGCGATCTGGGGCCAACGTCCTGACTTTC.

DNA for the CDR3: TGCGCCAGCAGCTTGGTTCACCCCACAGACACTGAAGCTTTCTTT. It codes for CASSLVHPTDTEAFF. The chain carries TRBV5-1 and TRBJ1-1; the D is unclear. The CDR3 is 15 residues long. Trimming took off 0 bases at V and 3 bases at J, with 12 bases between the two ends. Germline V lookup: CDR1 SGHRS, CDR2 YFSETQ. Complete variable domain (other parts from reference TRBV5-1 and TRBJ1-1): KAGVTQTPRYLIKTRGQQVTLSCSPISGHRSVSWYQQTPGQGLQFLFEYFSETQRNKGNFPGRFSGRQFSNSRSEMNVSTLELGDSALYLCASSLVHPTDTEAFFGQGTRLTVV.

This clone is a singleton in its sample. The rearrangement uses TRBV11-3 and TRBJ2-7; TRBD1 is a possible D gene (5 bases). The CDR3 totals 12 residues. V was cut by 2 bases and J by 6 bases, with 8 bases left in between. Germline assignment: CDR1 SGHNT and CDR2 YENEEA. CDR3 loop: CASSLQGREQYF. CDR3 DNA sequence: TGTGCCAGCAGCTTACAGGGTCGCGAGCAGTACTTC.

J is TRBJ1-2 and V is TRBV2, with a weak D call TRBD1 (5 bases). CDR1 SNHLY and CDR2 FYNNEI come from the germline V gene. This CDR3 is built from 13 residues. The V end lost 7 bases, the J end lost 4 bases, and 13 bases lay between the germline ends. The CDR3 coding sequence is TGTGCCAGCACGGCCGGGACTGGCTATGGCTACACCTTC. Translated, it gives CASTAGTGYGYTF.

V gene TRBV19 combines with J gene TRBJ1-3; 7 nucleotides line up with TRBD1. This CDR3 comprises 18 residues. Germline CDR1 and CDR2: LNHDA and SQIVND (reference sequence). With 3 bases clipped from V and 1 base from J, the junction kept 12 bases outside the gene matches. This CDR3 is CASSMLRGGAGSGNTIYF. As DNA, the CDR3 is TGTGCCAGTAGTATGTTGAGAGGGGGCGCTGGGTCTGGAAACACCATATATTTT. Variable domain in full (rest from reference TRBV19 and TRBJ1-3): DGGITQSPKYLFRKEGQNVTLSCEQNLNHDAMYWYRQDPGQGLRLIYYSQIVNDFQKGDIAEGYSVSREKKESFPLTVTSAQKNPTAFYLCASSMLRGGAGSGNTIYFGEGSWLTVV.

V and J are TRBV7-2 and TRBJ1-2; the D gene is possibly TRBD1 (6 bases). The CDR3 extends over 13 amino acids. CDR1 and CDR2 (germline): SGHTA, FQGNSA. The V end was cut by 4 bases, the J end by 6 bases, with 12 bases between. The CDR3 DNA follows: TGTGCCAGCAGCTACGCGGGGGCGGATGGCTACACCTTC. This translates into CASSYAGADGYTF.

The chain recombines TRBV11-3 with TRBJ2-5, with 7 bases aligning to TRBD1. V lost 3 bases to trimming and J lost 2 bases; unmatched junction nucleotides: 0. This CDR3 comprises 13 residues. Germline V gene lookup returns CDR1 SGHNT and CDR2 YENEEA. CDR3 protein: CASSLGQQETQYF. CDR3 DNA: TGTGCCAGCAGCTTGGGACAGCAAGAGACCCAGTACTTC.

Here the CDR3 DNA reads TGTGCCAGCCGCGGAGGAGCTAATGAAAAACTGTTTTTT. As protein: CASRGGANEKLFF. J is TRBJ1-4 and V is TRBV9; D not certain. V gave up 7 bases and J gave up 3 bases, with 10 bases separating them. The CDR3 has 13 residues. The germline V gene has CDR1 SGDLS and CDR2 YYNGEE.